These T cell receptor beta chains were read from a single sample in a study of early T cells in non-severe SARS-CoV-2 infection. Each CDR3 protein gets one entry after TCRdb re-called the 5' RACE reads with MiXCR. The data contain approximately 52,000 distinct CDR3 sequences, 7% to 9% of them singletons. Material: whole blood. The receptors were sampled from an adult who was a healthcare worker with PCR-confirmed SARS-CoV-2 infection or an uninfected control (not recorded which). The CDR3 runs from the conserved cysteine through the conserved F or W. The D gene is left open where the match is weak. A row's size may be missing; if present it is once, few, many or a size class.

CDR3 protein: CASSFSGGEQYF; CDR3 DNA: TGTGCCAGCAGTTTTAGCGGGGGGGAGCAGTACTTC; clone size: many; D gene: TRBD2; V gene: TRBV7-9; J gene: TRBJ2-7
CDR3 protein: CASSPGASEKLFF; CDR3 DNA: TGTGCCAGCTCACCGGGGGCCTCCGAAAAACTGTTTTTT; clone size: -; D gene: -; V gene: TRBV18; J gene: TRBJ1-4
CDR3 protein: CASSPTATLSYNEQFF; CDR3 DNA: TGTGCCAGCAGCCCCACAGCTACCCTCTCCTACAATGAGCAGTTCTTC; clone size: many; D gene: -; V gene: TRBV6-2/TRBV6-3; J gene: TRBJ2-1
CDR3 protein: CATSDLNTEAFF; CDR3 DNA: TGTGCCACCAGTGATTTGAACACTGAAGCTTTCTTT; clone size: few; D gene: -; V gene: TRBV24-1; J gene: TRBJ1-1
CDR3 protein: CASSVKNSNEQFF; CDR3 DNA: TGTGCCAGCAGCGTAAAAAACTCGAATGAGCAGTTCTTC; clone size: few; D gene: -; V gene: TRBV9; J gene: TRBJ2-1
CDR3 protein: CSVGLALNTEAFF; CDR3 DNA: TGCAGCGTTGGTTTAGCGTTGAACACTGAAGCTTTCTTT; clone size: many; D gene: -; V gene: TRBV29-1; J gene: TRBJ1-1
CDR3 protein: CASSPPNDANTGELFF; CDR3 DNA: TGTGCCAGCTCACCGCCCAACGACGCGAACACCGGGGAGCTGTTTTTT; clone size: -; D gene: -; V gene: TRBV18; J gene: TRBJ2-2
CDR3 protein: CASSAQGRDTQYF; CDR3 DNA: TGCGCCAGCAGCGCACAGGGGAGGGATACGCAGTATTTT; clone size: -; D gene: -; V gene: TRBV5-1; J gene: TRBJ2-3
CDR3 protein: CATWDGPTDTQYF; CDR3 DNA: TGTGCCACCTGGGATGGCCCCACAGATACGCAGTATTTT; clone size: few; D gene: -; V gene: TRBV28; J gene: TRBJ2-3
CDR3 protein: CASSPLGQGPGDEQYF; CDR3 DNA: TGCGCCAGCAGCCCCCTGGGACAGGGGCCCGGCGACGAGCAGTACTTC; clone size: -; D gene: TRBD1; V gene: TRBV4-3; J gene: TRBJ2-7
CDR3 protein: CASSYTGGQETQYF; CDR3 DNA: TGTGCCAGCAGTTATACGGGGGGACAAGAGACCCAGTACTTC; clone size: few; D gene: TRBD2; V gene: TRBV11-2; J gene: TRBJ2-5
CDR3 protein: CASSLAGTRNYGYTF; CDR3 DNA: TGTGCCAGCAGCTTAGCGGGGACACGGAACTATGGCTACACCTTC; clone size: -; D gene: -; V gene: TRBV7-8; J gene: TRBJ1-2
CDR3 protein: CASSLVPGGSETQYF; CDR3 DNA: TGCGCCAGCAGCTTGGTACCGGGGGGCTCAGAGACCCAGTACTTC; clone size: -; D gene: -; V gene: TRBV5-1; J gene: TRBJ2-5
CDR3 protein: CASSYGREGTNEKLFF; CDR3 DNA: TGTGCCAGCAGTTACGGACGGGAGGGAACTAATGAAAAACTGTTTTTT; clone size: few; D gene: -; V gene: TRBV6-2/TRBV6-3; J gene: TRBJ1-4
CDR3 protein: CASTLDWGRAEAFF; CDR3 DNA: TGCGCCAGCACCTTAGATTGGGGGCGCGCTGAAGCTTTCTTT; clone size: -; D gene: -; V gene: TRBV5-1; J gene: TRBJ1-1
CDR3 protein: CASRAGTGGSDEQFF; CDR3 DNA: TGTGCCAGCAGAGCCGGGACAGGGGGCAGCGATGAGCAGTTCTTC; clone size: -; D gene: TRBD1; V gene: TRBV12-3/TRBV12-4; J gene: TRBJ2-1
CDR3 protein: CANLGTGANGYTF; CDR3 DNA: TGTGCCAACCTCGGGACAGGGGCCAATGGCTACACCTTC; clone size: few; D gene: TRBD1; V gene: TRBV2; J gene: TRBJ1-2
CDR3 protein: CASTGGAGNNSPLHF; CDR3 DNA: TGTGCCAGCACGGGAGGGGCTGGTAATAATTCACCCCTCCACTTT; clone size: -; D gene: -; V gene: TRBV25-1; J gene: TRBJ1-6
CDR3 protein: CASSPTGDEQYF; CDR3 DNA: TGTGCCAGCAGCCCCACAGGGGACGAGCAGTACTTC; clone size: -; D gene: TRBD1; V gene: TRBV7-6; J gene: TRBJ2-7
CDR3 protein: CASRRTYNEQFF; CDR3 DNA: TGTGCCAGCAGAAGGACCTACAATGAGCAGTTCTTC; clone size: few; D gene: -; V gene: TRBV27; J gene: TRBJ2-1
CDR3 protein: CASSAGQPYGYTF; CDR3 DNA: TGTGCCAGCAGCGCGGGACAGCCATATGGCTACACCTTC; clone size: -; D gene: TRBD1; V gene: TRBV9; J gene: TRBJ1-2
CDR3 protein: CASTPHASYEQYF; CDR3 DNA: TGTGCCAGCACTCCCCACGCTTCCTACGAGCAGTACTTC; clone size: few; D gene: -; V gene: TRBV7-9; J gene: TRBJ2-7
CDR3 protein: CSARDIAGGPYNEQFF; CDR3 DNA: TGCAGTGCTAGAGACATAGCGGGAGGGCCCTACAATGAGCAGTTCTTC; clone size: few; D gene: TRBD2; V gene: TRBV20-1; J gene: TRBJ2-1
CDR3 protein: CSARDPRRPDRGRETQYF; CDR3 DNA: TGCAGTGCTAGAGACCCCCGACGGCCGGACAGGGGGCGAGAGACCCAGTACTTC; clone size: few; D gene: TRBD1; V gene: TRBV20-1; J gene: TRBJ2-5
CDR3 protein: CASSQGPFSGGVDEQFF; CDR3 DNA: TGCGCCAGCAGCCAAGGCCCCTTTAGCGGAGGGGTGGATGAGCAGTTCTTC; clone size: -; D gene: -; V gene: TRBV4-3; J gene: TRBJ2-1